The entry below gives a single TCR beta chain sequence along with its context. Antigen: not known. The CDR3 length is 14 residues. CDR1 ENHRY and CDR2 SYGVKD come from the germline V gene. The V end lost 6 bases, the J end lost 8 bases, and 17 bases lay between the germline ends. This sample stems from a study of cytomegalovirus exposure and HLA in healthy donors. Study observations and caveats: Several of the most significant clusters appeared linked to common viral pathogens, based on a later analysis. Previously analyzed data showed that most TCR beta V segments were productive at a frequency of about 87% or about 30%. CMV serostatus was the only recorded immune exposure for donors.

Use of 60 Vbeta and 13 Jbeta primers characterized the PCR. Using immunoSEQ multiplex PCR, the repertoire was profiled, and TCRdb retains in-frame clones only, with some absent. Among 90,000 to 110,000 clones listed, over 70% were seen once. This cohort consisted of healthy bone marrow donors. This clonotype was obtained from a male donor in good health and CMV-seronegative. V and J are TRBV10-3 and TRBJ2-1, with D possibly TRBD1 on 6 matching bases. Sequenced sample: PBMCs. The CDR3 spells CAISRQDLIYEQFF. CDR3 coding DNA: TGTGCCATCAGCCGACAGGATTTAATATATGAGCAGTTCTTC.